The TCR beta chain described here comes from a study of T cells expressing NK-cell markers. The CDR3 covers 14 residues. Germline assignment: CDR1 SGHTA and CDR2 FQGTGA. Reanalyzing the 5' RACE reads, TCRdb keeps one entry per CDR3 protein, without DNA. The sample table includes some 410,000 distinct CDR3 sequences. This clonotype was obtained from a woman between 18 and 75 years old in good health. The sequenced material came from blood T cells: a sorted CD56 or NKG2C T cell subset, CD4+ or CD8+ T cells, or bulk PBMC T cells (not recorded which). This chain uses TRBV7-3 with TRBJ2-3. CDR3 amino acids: CASSLSGFTDTQYF.